These T cell receptor beta chains were read from a single sample in a study of blood T cells in healthy people across ages. MiXCR, run by TCRdb on the 5' RACE reads, gives a single entry per CDR3 protein. Found here are about 1.8 million distinct CDR3 sequences, around half of them singletons; the top ten hold more than 2%. The sample was blood. Source of these receptors: a woman aged 40 to 49 in good health. CDR3s include the opening cysteine and the closing phenylalanine or tryptophan. The D gene is left open where the match is weak. Clone size is shown for a subset of rows, as once, few, many or a class of expanded clone.

d_gene	v_gene	abundance	j_gene	CDR3nt	CDR3aa
TRBD2	TRBV5-1	-	TRBJ2-5	TGCGCCAGCAGCTTGCGCGGGACTAGCGGGGGTAAAAGAGAGACCCAGTACTTC	CASSLRGTSGGKRETQYF
-	TRBV6-5	-	TRBJ1-2	TGTGCCAGCAGTTACGGGGCAACCTATGGCTACACCTTC	CASSYGATYGYTF
TRBD1	TRBV7-9	-	TRBJ2-4	TGTGCCAGCAGCTTTCTGACAGGGGGCGCAAACATTCAGTACTTC	CASSFLTGGANIQYF
-	TRBV20-1	-	TRBJ2-1	TGCAGTGCTACAAAGGGCTCGGCACCTTTCAGCTCCTACAATGAGCAGTTCTTC	CSATKGSAPFSSYNEQFF
-	TRBV13	few	TRBJ2-7	TGTGCCAGCAGCCCATTTGTGGGGGCGAGCTCCTACGAGCAGTACTTC	CASSPFVGASSYEQYF
-	TRBV4-3	-	TRBJ1-5	TGCGCCAGCAGCCAAGATCCCAGGGCTGGGGACCAGCCCCAGCATTTT	CASSQDPRAGDQPQHF
-	TRBV20-1	-	TRBJ2-3	TGCAGTGCCCCCGCGAAGGGGATCAATACGCAGTATTTT	CSAPAKGINTQYF
TRBD2	TRBV20-1	-	TRBJ2-5	TGCAGTGCCCAAAGGTCGAGCGGGGGGCGAGGGACCCAGTACTTC	CSAQRSSGGRGTQYF
TRBD2	TRBV7-9	many	TRBJ2-3	TGTGCCAGCAGCTTGGGACAGCGGGGGGGCACAGATACGCAGTATTTT	CASSLGQRGGTDTQYF
-	TRBV20-1	-	TRBJ2-7	TGCAGTGCTAATGACGGGGGCCCCTCCTACGAGCAGTACTTC	CSANDGGPSYEQYF
-	TRBV27	many	TRBJ2-3	TGTGCCAGCAGCCCCGGGGCAGATACGCAGTATTTT	CASSPGADTQYF
TRBD2	TRBV29-1	-	TRBJ2-5	TGCAGCGTTTCCCTGACTAGCGGGGGGCCCCAAGAGACCCAGTACTTC	CSVSLTSGGPQETQYF
-	TRBV29-1	few	TRBJ2-1	TGCAGCGTTGAAGGAGGGCAGGGGCAGTTCTTC	CSVEGGQGQFF
TRBD1	TRBV20-1	-	TRBJ1-5	TGCAGTGCTAGAGGCAGGGGGGCCCCCAATCAGCCCCAGCATTTT	CSARGRGAPNQPQHF
-	TRBV20-1	-	TRBJ1-5	TGCAGTGCTAGAGAACAGGGTATGGGCAATCAGTCCCAGCATTTT	CSAREQGMGNQSQHF
-	TRBV7-2	-	TRBJ2-6	TGTGCCAGCAGCTTATTGATACAAGGATCTGGGTCTGGGGCCAACGTCCTGACTTTC	CASSLLIQGSGSGANVLTF
-	TRBV7-8	few	TRBJ2-1	TGTGCCAGTAGGAGGACTTCGTCCTACAATGAGCAGTTCTTC	CASRRTSSYNEQFF
TRBD2	TRBV4-2	few	TRBJ2-7	TGTGCCAGCGCCGGGCTAGCGGGGAACGAGCAGTACTTC	CASAGLAGNEQYF
-	TRBV6-6	-	TRBJ2-4	TGTGCCAGCAGTTACTCGACTGGATCAGACGGGAAGAACATTCAGTACTTC	CASSYSTGSDGKNIQYF
-	TRBV20-1	-	TRBJ2-5	TGCAGTGCCCGCCCTGTGCAGGGGATGGGGAGGGAGCAGTACTTC	CSARPVQGMGREQYF
TRBD1	TRBV5-1	-	TRBJ1-6	TGCGCCAGCAGCCCGGACAGGGGAGTGCCCGGGTCACCCCTCCACTTT	CASSPDRGVPGSPLHF
TRBD2	TRBV20-1	-	TRBJ2-1	TGCAGTGCTAGTAGGCTAGCGGAGAACAATGAGCAGTTCTTC	CSASRLAENNEQFF
-	TRBV4-2	few	TRBJ2-5	TGTGCCAGCAGCCGCGGGGAGCAACAAGAGACCCAGTACTTC	CASSRGEQQETQYF
TRBD1	TRBV7-7	-	TRBJ2-3	TGTGCTAGCAGCCTAGGGACAGGGGAGTTGGGTACGCAGTATTTT	CASSLGTGELGTQYF
TRBD1	TRBV27	-	TRBJ2-7	TGTGCCAGCAGTCCTTCGGGACAGGGCTCCTACGAGCAGTACTTC	CASSPSGQGSYEQYF
TRBD1	TRBV5-1	-	TRBJ2-3	TGCGCCAGCAGCCCCGAGGACAGGGACACAGATACGCAGTATTTT	CASSPEDRDTDTQYF
-	TRBV7-2	many	TRBJ2-5	TGTGCCAGCAGCTCGGGACACGGAGAGACCCAGTACTTC	CASSSGHGETQYF
-	TRBV4-2	-	TRBJ2-5	TGTGCCAGCAGCCAAGGGACGGAAGGACAAGAGACCCAGTACTTC	CASSQGTEGQETQYF
-	TRBV15	-	TRBJ1-2	TGTGCCACCAGCAGAGATCCTCCGGGGGCTAGGGGCTACACCTTC	CATSRDPPGARGYTF
TRBD2	TRBV3-1	-	TRBJ2-1	TGTGCCAGCAGCCCCCGAGCGGGGGCCCACAATGAGCAGTTCTTC	CASSPRAGAHNEQFF
-	TRBV6-2/TRBV6-3	-	TRBJ2-7	TGTGCCAGCAAACCACAAGGGAGTTTCTCCTACGAGCAGTACTTC	CASKPQGSFSYEQYF
TRBD1	TRBV7-9	once	TRBJ2-5	TGTGCCATCAGCTCATCAAGTAAAGGGACAGCCCAAGAGACCCAGTACTTC	CAISSSSKGTAQETQYF
-	TRBV5-1	few	TRBJ2-7	TGCGCCAGCAGCGTGACAGGTGGCGAGCAGTACTTC	CASSVTGGEQYF
-	TRBV20-1	few	TRBJ1-2	TGCAGTGCCTTAGGGGGTGTCTATGGCTACACCTTC	CSALGGVYGYTF
TRBD1	TRBV7-9	few	TRBJ2-4	TGTGCCAGCAGCGGACAGGGGGCGGCCAAAAACATTCAGTACTTC	CASSGQGAAKNIQYF
-	TRBV7-3	-	TRBJ2-5	TGTGCCAGCAGCTTAACCGCCCGGGGGCCTGAGCAGTACTTC	CASSLTARGPEQYF
-	TRBV6-6	-	TRBJ1-2	TGTGCCAGCAGTTACGGCAGGCCGGATTATGGCTACACCTTC	CASSYGRPDYGYTF
-	TRBV7-2	-	TRBJ2-3	TGTGCCAGCAGCTTAGGACGAGGCAGGGCCACAGATACGCAGTATTTT	CASSLGRGRATDTQYF
TRBD1	TRBV5-4	-	TRBJ2-5	TGTGCCAGCAGCTTTAGACAGGGGAAAGGAGAGACCCAGTACTTC	CASSFRQGKGETQYF
TRBD2	TRBV12-3/TRBV12-4	-	TRBJ2-5	TGTGCCAGCAGTTCCCGGACTAGCGGGAGTCAAGAGACCCAGTACTTC	CASSSRTSGSQETQYF
-	TRBV11-2	-	TRBJ2-7	TGTGCCAGCAGCCCCTTAGAGCACGAGCAGTACTTC	CASSPLEHEQYF
TRBD2	TRBV5-1	-	TRBJ2-1	TGCGCCAGCAGCTTGGAATCGGCCCTAGCGGGGGGAATTCATGAGCAGTTCTTC	CASSLESALAGGIHEQFF
-	TRBV24-1	-	TRBJ2-5	TGTGCCACCACCGGCCCGGACTTTCCTGAGACCCAGTACTTC	CATTGPDFPETQYF
TRBD2	TRBV15	-	TRBJ2-1	TGTGCCACCAGCAGAGATTTCACTAGCGGGGGGTTCTTC	CATSRDFTSGGFF
TRBD2	TRBV7-2	few	TRBJ2-3	TGTGCCAGCAGCCTTCAAGCGGGGGGGCTCAGCACAGATACGCAGTATTTT	CASSLQAGGLSTDTQYF
TRBD1	TRBV3-1	-	TRBJ2-2	TGTGCCAGCAGACGGACAGGGGACACCGGGGAGCTGTTTTTT	CASRRTGDTGELFF
-	TRBV20-1	-	TRBJ1-2	TGCAGTGCTAGAGGTCGGACAGTTAACTATGGCTACACCTTC	CSARGRTVNYGYTF
-	TRBV20-1	few	TRBJ2-7	TGCAGTGCTAGCGCCCCGAGCTCCTACGAGCAGTACTTC	CSASAPSSYEQYF
-	TRBV27	-	TRBJ2-3	TGTGCCAGCAGTTGGGGGCAGGGGGGAGATACGCAGTATTTT	CASSWGQGGDTQYF
-	TRBV24-1	-	TRBJ2-3	TGTGCCACCAGTGATACGGCGGGTGGGAGCACAGATACGCAGTATTTT	CATSDTAGGSTDTQYF
TRBD1	TRBV29-1	-	TRBJ1-1	TGCAGCGCTGGAACGGGACAGGGGAAGGGTGAAGCTTTCTTT	CSAGTGQGKGEAFF
-	TRBV6-6	few	TRBJ1-5	TGTGCCAGCAGTTATGGAGGGTACAATCAGCCCCAGCATTTT	CASSYGGYNQPQHF
-	TRBV4-3	-	TRBJ2-1	TGCGCCAGCAGCCAACAAGGCGGATCCTACAATGAGCAGTTCTTC	CASSQQGGSYNEQFF
-	TRBV10-2	few	TRBJ2-5	TGCGCCACCACTACCGGGGGAGAGACCCAGTACTTC	CATTTGGETQYF
TRBD1	TRBV28	few	TRBJ2-1	TGTGCCAGCAGTACTCAACAGGGGGCTCCGAACTCTTACAATGAGCAGTTCTTC	CASSTQQGAPNSYNEQFF
-	TRBV12-3/TRBV12-4	-	TRBJ2-1	TGTGCCAGCATGGGGGACGCGAACAATGAGCAGTTCTTC	CASMGDANNEQFF
-	TRBV27	-	TRBJ2-6	TGTGCCAGCAGTTCACGCAACACAGGCTCTGGGGCCAACGTCCTGACTTTC	CASSSRNTGSGANVLTF
-	TRBV5-1	few	TRBJ2-5	TGCGCCAGCAGAATGGCGGTCCAAGAGACCCAGTACTTC	CASRMAVQETQYF
-	TRBV7-3	-	TRBJ2-3	TGTGCCAGCAGTAAGGACAGATCTAGCACAGATACGCAGTATTTT	CASSKDRSSTDTQYF
TRBD2	TRBV7-6	-	TRBJ2-1	TGTGCCAGCAGCTTAGGGACTAGTTTTGAGCAGTTCTTC	CASSLGTSFEQFF